The clone carrying this T cell receptor (beta chain) was seen just once. Original analysis: It was from reference gene primer amplification that nucleated cell counts were estimated. TCRdb's table, derived via immunoSEQ multiplex PCR, lists solely in-frame clones and lacks some. The DNA was the basis for D and trimming; V, J and clone size are from that table. This sample yields 150,000 to 250,000 clones, of which approximately 84% are seen a single time; around 7% belongs to the top ten. This record comes from a study of blood T cell repertoires in COVID-19. The V and J ends lost 5 bases and 7 bases, in that order; junction bases with no gene match: 5. CDR3 length: 14 residues. Germline CDR1 and CDR2: MDHEN and SYDVKM. The study drew participants aged about 18 to 90 years from approximately 23 US areas. Membership in each cohort depended on participant-reported clinical history.

Sequenced input: PBMCs or T cells enriched from blood (not recorded which). The sequence was collected from a man aged 40-49 years who had recovered from COVID-19. The V gene is TRBV28, the J gene TRBJ2-3, with 11 bases aligning to TRBD2. CDR3 amino acids: CASSIAGGPNTQYF. The DNA for the CDR3 is TGTGCCAGCAGTATAGCGGGGGGGCCGAATACGCAGTATTTT. The complete variable domain, with remaining parts taken from reference TRBV28 and TRBJ2-3, reads DVKVTQSSRYLVKRTGEKVFLECVQDMDHENMFWYRQDPGLGLRLIYFSYDVKMKEKGDIPEGYSVSREKKERFSLILESASTNQTSMYLCASSIAGGPNTQYFGPGTRLTVL.